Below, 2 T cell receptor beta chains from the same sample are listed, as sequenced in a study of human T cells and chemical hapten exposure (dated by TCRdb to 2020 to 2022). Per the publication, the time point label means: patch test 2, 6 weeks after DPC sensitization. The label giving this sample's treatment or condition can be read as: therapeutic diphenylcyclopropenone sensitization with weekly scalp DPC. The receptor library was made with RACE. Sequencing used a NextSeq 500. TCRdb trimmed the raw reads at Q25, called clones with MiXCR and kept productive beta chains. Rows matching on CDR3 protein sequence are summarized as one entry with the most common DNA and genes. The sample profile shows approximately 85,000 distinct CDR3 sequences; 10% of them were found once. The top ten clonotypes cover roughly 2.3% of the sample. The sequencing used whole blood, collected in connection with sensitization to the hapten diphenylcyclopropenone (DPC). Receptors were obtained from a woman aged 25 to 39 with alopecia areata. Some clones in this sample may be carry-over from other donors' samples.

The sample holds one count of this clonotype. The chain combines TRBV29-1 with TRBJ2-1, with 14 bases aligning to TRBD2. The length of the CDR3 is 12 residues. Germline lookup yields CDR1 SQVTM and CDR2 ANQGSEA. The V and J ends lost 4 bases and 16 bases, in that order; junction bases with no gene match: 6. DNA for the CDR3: TGCAGCGTTGGGGAGACTAGCGGGAGGGCTTTCTTC. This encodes CSVGETSGRAFF.

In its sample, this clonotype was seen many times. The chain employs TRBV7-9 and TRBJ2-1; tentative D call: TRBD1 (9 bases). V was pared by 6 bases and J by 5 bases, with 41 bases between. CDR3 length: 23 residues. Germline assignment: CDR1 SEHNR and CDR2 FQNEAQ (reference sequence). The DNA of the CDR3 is TGTGCCAGCAGATTCGCCGGGACAGGGATAGTGCGGGGGGCCATCCCTCCCGACAATGAGCAGTTCTTC. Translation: CASRFAGTGIVRGAIPPDNEQFF.